These 28 T cell receptor beta chains share one sample of origin, sequenced in a study of a mutant IDH1 vaccine in newly diagnosed glioma. The antigens these receptors bind are not known. Assay used: immunoSEQ multiplex PCR; TCRdb lists only in-frame clones, some missing. The sample records 40,000 to 55,000 clones, roughly 80% being singletons. Described time point: week 35, safety follow-up. Doses comprised 300 ug of mutant IDH1 20-mer peptide each, plus topical imiquimod. The sample consisted of PBMCs, taken from a glioma patient whose treatment included an IDH1 peptide vaccine. The receptors were sampled from a man in his forties with glioma.

This chain's CDR3 is CASRRTSGAYNEQFF. The DNA of the CDR3 is TGTGCCAGTAGAAGGACTAGCGGGGCCTACAATGAGCAGTTCTTC. The chain uses TRBV19 and TRBJ2-1; 12 bases agree with TRBD2. V trimming: 6 bases; J trimming: 2 bases; junction bases outside the gene matches: 2. CDR3 length equals 15 residues. Germline V gene sequence: CDR1 LNHDA, CDR2 SQIVND (reference sequence).

The chain uses TRBV7-9 and TRBJ2-3; 7 positions agree with TRBD2. Germline-derived CDR1 and CDR2 are SEHNR and FQNEAQ (reference sequence). The CDR3 has 15 amino acids. Trimming cost V 2 bases and J 7 bases; bases outside gene matches: 9. Here the CDR3 reads CASSLLLANANTQYF. Written as DNA, the CDR3 is TGTGCCAGCAGCTTATTACTAGCGAACGCAAATACGCAGTATTTT.

The genes are TRBV13 and TRBJ1-1; 7 bases agree with TRBD1. Looked up from germline, CDR1 is PRHDT and CDR2 is FYEKMQ (reference sequence). The CDR3 consists of 14 residues. With V trimmed by 5 bases and J by 1 base, 4 bases remained unmatched. CDR3 residues: CASSLGQSNTEAFF. The DNA for the CDR3 is TGTGCCAGCAGCCTGGGACAGTCGAACACTGAAGCTTTCTTT.

The gene calls are TRBV5-4 and TRBJ1-2, with 7 bases lining up with TRBD1. The CDR3 has 14 amino acids. Per the germline V gene, CDR1 is SGHNT and CDR2 is YYREEE (reference sequence). The V segment lost 4 bases and the J segment 4 bases; nucleotides outside the gene matches: 7. CDR3 DNA: TGTGCCAGCAGCCCCCGACAGGGCGGCTATGGCTACACCTTC. This encodes CASSPRQGGYGYTF.

V gene TRBV29-1 combines with J gene TRBJ2-2, with D possibly being TRBD2 (6 bases). With 4 bases removed from V and 1 base from J, the gap between germline ends came to 10 bases. CDR1 is SQVTM, CDR2 ANQGSEA, per germline. The CDR3 loop spans 14 amino acids. CDR3 loop: CSVAATRNTGELFF. The CDR3 nucleotides are TGCAGCGTTGCGGCGACTAGGAACACCGGGGAGCTGTTTTTT.

This rearrangement joins TRBV6-5 to TRBJ2-1; D is undetermined. The germline V gene encodes CDR1 MNHEY and CDR2 SVGAGI. The CDR3 is 12 residues long. Trimming took 5 bases from V and 10 from J, leaving 12 bases between them. CDR3 DNA: TGTGCCAGCAGTACCCTCGCAAACGAGCAGTTCTTC. Protein: CASSTLANEQFF.

V is TRBV12-5 and J is TRBJ2-7; TRBD1 matches at 10 bases. J was trimmed by 2 bases and V by 5 bases; bases with no gene match: 6. The length of the CDR3 is 15 residues. The germline V gene encodes CDR1 LGHNT and CDR2 FRNRAP. The CDR3 loop is CASGRETGGTYEQYF. The CDR3 DNA sequence: TGTGCTAGTGGTCGGGAGACAGGGGGCACCTACGAGCAGTACTTC.

The V call is TRBV6-5, the J call TRBJ1-3; tentative D call: TRBD1 (6 bases). The CDR3 runs to 13 residues. Per the germline V gene, CDR1 is MNHEY and CDR2 is SVGAGI. V was shortened by 5 bases and J by 2 bases, with 7 bases between the two germline ends. In DNA, the CDR3 is TGTGCCAGCAGTCAGGGGACTGGAAACACCATATATTTT. Encoded protein: CASSQGTGNTIYF.

The rearrangement joins TRBV23-1 to TRBJ1-6, with 8 nucleotides matching TRBD1. TRBV23-1 is labeled an ORF, and its function is uncertain. The CDR3 totals 13 residues. The ends lost 4 bases at V and 11 bases at J; junction bases unmatched: 4. The CDR3 DNA reads TGCGCCAGCAGTCCGCAACAGGGGGCACCCCTCCACTTT. Residues: CASSPQQGAPLHF.

The CDR3 DNA follows: TGCAGCGCCCAACAGATCAGAAACACTGAAGCTTTCTTT. This gives the protein CSAQQIRNTEAFF. V and J are TRBV29-1 and TRBJ1-1; D is ambiguous. This CDR3 comprises 13 residues. Per the germline V gene, CDR1 is SQVTM and CDR2 is ANQGSEA. Trimming removed 7 bases at V and 2 bases at J, with 14 bases between. The variable domain in full, with the rest retrieved from reference TRBV29-1 and TRBJ1-1, is SAVISQKPSRDICQRGTSLTIQCQVDSQVTMMFWYRQQPGQSLTLIATANQGSEATYESGFVIDKFPISRPNLTFSTLTVSNMSPEDSSIYLCSAQQIRNTEAFFGQGTRLTVV.

The CDR3 DNA sequence: TGTGCCAGCAGCTTAGGGGGGTTAGGGAACACCATATATTTT. Its protein product is CASSLGGLGNTIYF. The chain couples TRBV7-8 to TRBJ1-3, with D possibly matching TRBD1 (5 bases). CDR3 length: 14 amino acids. V lost 1 base to trimming and J lost 7 bases, with 11 bases between them. Germline loops: CDR1 SGHVS, CDR2 FQNEAQ.

J is TRBJ1-1 and V is TRBV5-1; 7 bases are a match to TRBD1. Germline values: CDR1 SGHRS, CDR2 YFSETQ. J gave up 1 base and V 4 bases, and 7 bases lay outside the gene matches. The CDR3 is 15 residues long. Here the CDR3 reads CASSPRTGTNTEAFF. DNA for the CDR3: TGCGCCAGCAGCCCGAGGACAGGCACGAACACTGAAGCTTTCTTT.

This chain uses TRBV18 with TRBJ1-4; D remains ambiguous. In germline, CDR1 is KGHSH, CDR2 LQKENI. The CDR3 sequence is 14 residues long. Trimming shortened V by 3 bases and J by 8 bases, and 13 bases separated the two germline ends. This CDR3 reads CASSPLLSGEKLFF. The CDR3 DNA sequence: TGTGCCAGCTCACCTTTGCTATCTGGGGAAAAACTGTTTTTT. Using reference TRBV18 and TRBJ1-4 for the parts outside the CDR3, the full variable domain is NAGVMQNPRHLVRRRGQEARLRCSPMKGHSHVYWYRQLPEEGLKFMVYLQKENIIDESGMPKERFSAEFPKEGPSILRIQQVVRGDSAAYFCASSPLLSGEKLFFGSGTQLSVL.

The rearrangement uses TRBV27 and TRBJ1-6; 11 bases line up with TRBD1. The CDR3 loop spans 18 amino acids. Germline V lookup: CDR1 MNHEY, CDR2 SMNVEV (reference sequence). After removal of 6 bases from V and 2 bases from J, the junction contained 9 bases not matched to a gene. The CDR3 nucleotides read TGTGCCAGCAGGACGGACAGGGGGCCTCGAACCTATAATTCACCCCTCCACTTT. Its protein product is CASRTDRGPRTYNSPLHF.

The chain has TRBV27 and TRBJ1-5, with D possibly matching TRBD1 (6 bases). V was pared by 5 bases and J by 0 bases, with 14 bases between. This CDR3 is 16 amino acids long. CDR1 and CDR2 (germline): MNHEY, SMNVEV (reference sequence). This CDR3 is CASSGTFVLSNQPQHF. The CDR3 DNA sequence: TGTGCCAGCAGTGGGACATTTGTCCTTAGCAATCAGCCCCAGCATTTT.

J is TRBJ2-1 and V is TRBV29-1; D tentatively fits TRBD1 or TRBD2 (5 bases each). Trimming pared 6 bases from V and 4 bases from J, leaving 16 bases between. The germline V gene encodes CDR1 SQVTM and CDR2 ANQGSEA. The CDR3 extends over 14 amino acids. CDR3 protein: CSVITGTTYNEQFF. CDR3 nucleotides: TGCAGCGTGATAACCGGGACCACATACAATGAGCAGTTCTTC.

CDR3 DNA: TGTGCCTGGAGTCCAGGGGGATACTCTGGAAACACCATATATTTT. Its translation is CAWSPGGYSGNTIYF. The rearrangement joins TRBV30 to TRBJ1-3; 7 bases are shared with TRBD1. This CDR3 contains 15 residues. From germline, CDR1 is GTSNPN and CDR2 SVGIG (reference sequence). The V and J ends lost 2 bases and 0 bases, in that order; junction bases with no gene match: 4.

This clone was found once. This sequence joins TRBV19 and TRBJ1-5; 9 positions match TRBD1. V shed 8 bases and J 7 bases; nucleotides not matched to a gene: 15. The CDR3 sequence is 16 residues long. Germline V gives CDR1 LNHDA, CDR2 SQIVND (reference sequence). CDR3: CASSWRDRALRQPQHF. CDR3 sequence (DNA): TGTGCCAGTTCCTGGCGGGACAGGGCTCTGAGGCAGCCCCAGCATTTT.

This chain connects TRBV15 to TRBJ2-5, with TRBD1 identical over 9 bases. The CDR3 runs to 16 residues. The V gene's germline CDR1 is LNHNV and CDR2 YYDKDF (reference sequence). With 0 bases clipped from V and 5 bases from J, the junction kept 7 bases outside the gene matches. CDR3 amino acids: CATSRDWGQGRETQYF. Here the CDR3 DNA reads TGTGCCACCAGCAGAGACTGGGGACAGGGAAGGGAGACCCAGTACTTC. The full variable domain, in which reference TRBV15 and TRBJ2-5 provide the parts outside the CDR3, is DAMVIQNPRYQVTQFGKPVTLSCSQTLNHNVMYWYQQKSSQAPKLLFHYYDKDFNNEADTPDNFQSRRPNTSFCFLDIRSPGLGDTAMYLCATSRDWGQGRETQYFGPGTRLLVL.

This chain links TRBV5-1 with TRBJ1-1, with no clear D. The V end was cut by 0 bases, the J end by 8 bases, with 11 bases between. CDR3 length: 13 amino acids. Germline-derived CDR1 and CDR2 are SGHRS and YFSETQ. CDR3 sequence: CASSLGREREAFF. As DNA, the CDR3 is TGCGCCAGCAGCTTGGGGCGCGAGAGGGAAGCTTTCTTT.

This clone was detected a few times. The chain couples TRBV2 to TRBJ1-2; 11 bases align to TRBD1. CDR1 and CDR2 (germline): SNHLY, FYNNEI. The J segment lost 4 bases and the V segment lost 6 bases, leaving 4 bases of the junction unmatched. The CDR3 length is 14 residues. Here the CDR3 DNA reads TGTGCCAGCAGCCCGGACAGGGGGCCCTATGGCTACACCTTC. This gives the protein CASSPDRGPYGYTF.

V gene TRBV5-1 combines with J gene TRBJ2-2, with D perhaps TRBD1 (8 bases). This CDR3 has 15 residues. Germline-derived CDR1 and CDR2 are SGHRS and YFSETQ. V was cut by 4 bases and J by 4 bases, with 14 bases left in between. Written as DNA, the CDR3 is TGCGCCAGCAGCGGGGGGGACAGGACCACCGGGGAGCTGTTTTTT. The encoded protein is CASSGGDRTTGELFF. Variable domain in full (rest from reference TRBV5-1 and TRBJ2-2): KAGVTQTPRYLIKTRGQQVTLSCSPISGHRSVSWYQQTPGQGLQFLFEYFSETQRNKGNFPGRFSGRQFSNSRSEMNVSTLELGDSALYLCASSGGDRTTGELFFGEGSRLTVL.

Note on this clone: Relative to the germline gene, one junction end is altered; a read error may explain this. The rearrangement joins TRBV7-9 to TRBJ2-5, with TRBD2 identical over 9 bases. The CDR3 spans 14 residues. CDR1 SEHNR and CDR2 FQNEAQ come from the germline V gene (reference sequence). This CDR3 is CASSVAGAQETQYF. CDR3 DNA: TGTGCCAGCAGCGTAGCGGGGGCCCAAGAGACCCAGTACTTC.

This sequence joins TRBV2 and TRBJ1-4; D gene uncertain. Germline V CDR1 and CDR2: SNHLY, FYNNEI. The CDR3 is 12 residues long. Trimming cost V 5 bases and J 8 bases, with 9 bases left between them. This chain's CDR3 is CASSPVGEKLFF. As DNA, the CDR3 is TGTGCCAGCAGTCCCGTTGGGGAAAAACTGTTTTTT.

V gene TRBV4-2 combines with J gene TRBJ1-2; no clear D gene. The V and J ends lost 0 bases and 5 bases respectively, with 10 bases between them. Germline V gives CDR1 LGHNA, CDR2 YNFKEQ. This CDR3 has 14 amino acids. CDR3 sequence (DNA): TGTGCCAGCAGCCAAGAAGGAGGAGGATATGGCTACACCTTC. Protein product: CASSQEGGGYGYTF.

The CDR3 sequence: CAISESRQGQNTGELFF. The CDR3 nucleotides are TGTGCCATCAGTGAGTCCCGACAGGGCCAGAACACCGGGGAGCTGTTTTTT. This chain uses TRBV10-3 with TRBJ2-2; TRBD1 matches 7 bases. Unmatched junction bases numbered 5, after V lost 0 bases and J lost 1 base. The CDR3 runs to 17 residues. Germline V gene sequence: CDR1 ENHRY, CDR2 SYGVKD.

On this clone: The same CDR3 also results from other DNA sequences found in this sample. The V call is TRBV5-1, the J call TRBJ1-2; D perhaps matches TRBD1 (6 bases). The CDR3 covers 14 residues. The germline gives CDR1 SGHRS, CDR2 YFSETQ. The V end lost 0 bases, the J end lost 5 bases, and 11 bases lay between the germline ends. The CDR3 bases are TGCGCCAGCAGCTTGGAACAGGGAGGTTATGGCTACACCTTC. The encoded protein is CASSLEQGGYGYTF. Full variable domain (rest looked up from reference TRBV5-1 and TRBJ1-2): KAGVTQTPRYLIKTRGQQVTLSCSPISGHRSVSWYQQTPGQGLQFLFEYFSETQRNKGNFPGRFSGRQFSNSRSEMNVSTLELGDSALYLCASSLEQGGYGYTFGSGTRLTVV.

The chain recombines TRBV6-6 with TRBJ2-3; 12 nucleotides match TRBD2. Germline values: CDR1 MNHNY, CDR2 SVGAGI (reference sequence). The CDR3 covers 15 residues. J lost 5 bases, V lost 6 bases, and 6 bases had no gene match. CDR3 protein: CASRPSGGGGDTQYF. The DNA for the CDR3 is TGTGCCAGCAGGCCTAGCGGGGGGGGAGGAGATACGCAGTATTTT.